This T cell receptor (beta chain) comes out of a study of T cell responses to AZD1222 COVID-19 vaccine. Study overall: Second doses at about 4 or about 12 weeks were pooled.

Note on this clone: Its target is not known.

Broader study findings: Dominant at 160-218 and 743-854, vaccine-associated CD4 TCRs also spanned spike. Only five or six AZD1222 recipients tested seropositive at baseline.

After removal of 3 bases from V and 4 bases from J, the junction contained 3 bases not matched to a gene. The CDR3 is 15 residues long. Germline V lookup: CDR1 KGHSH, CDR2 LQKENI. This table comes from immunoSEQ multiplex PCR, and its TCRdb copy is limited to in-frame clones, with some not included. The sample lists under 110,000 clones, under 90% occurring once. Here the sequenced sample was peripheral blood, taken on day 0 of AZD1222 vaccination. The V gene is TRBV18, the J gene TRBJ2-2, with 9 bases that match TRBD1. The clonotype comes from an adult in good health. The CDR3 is CASSPGTGITGELFF. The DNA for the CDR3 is TGTGCCAGCTCACCCGGGACAGGGATCACCGGGGAGCTGTTTTTT.